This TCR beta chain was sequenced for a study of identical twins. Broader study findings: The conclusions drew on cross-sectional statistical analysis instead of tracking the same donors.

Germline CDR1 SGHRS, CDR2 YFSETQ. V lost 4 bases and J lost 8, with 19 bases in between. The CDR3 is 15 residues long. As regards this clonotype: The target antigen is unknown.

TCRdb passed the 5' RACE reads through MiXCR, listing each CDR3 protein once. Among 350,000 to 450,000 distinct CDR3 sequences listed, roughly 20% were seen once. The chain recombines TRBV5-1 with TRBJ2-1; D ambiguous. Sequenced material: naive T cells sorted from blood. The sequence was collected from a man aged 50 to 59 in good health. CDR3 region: CASSPWTAVTDEQFF. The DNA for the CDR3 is TGCGCCAGCAGCCCGTGGACCGCAGTTACGGATGAGCAGTTCTTC. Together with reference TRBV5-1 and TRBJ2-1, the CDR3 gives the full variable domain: KAGVTQTPRYLIKTRGQQVTLSCSPISGHRSVSWYQQTPGQGLQFLFEYFSETQRNKGNFPGRFSGRQFSNSRSEMNVSTLELGDSALYLCASSPWTAVTDEQFFGPGTRLTVL.